The next 10 T cell receptor beta chains were all read from a single sample in a study of CD8+CD57+ T cells in acquired aplastic anemia (dated by TCRdb to 2017 to 2018). Instrument on record: Illumina HiSeq 2000. TCR beta VDJ combination and CDR3 sequence profiling used genomic DNA as the template. TCRdb applied fastp at Q25 and MiXCR to the public reads, then kept only in-frame beta chains. Here each entry gathers all rows of one CDR3 protein and keeps the most common genes and DNA. This sample lists 80,000 or so distinct CDR3 sequences; under 50% were detected once. The ten largest clones capture approximately 60% of the sample. What was sequenced was sorted CD4+, CD8+, or CD8+CD57+ T cells (not recorded which) from PBMCs. The receptors shown here come from a human donor in good health, serving as a control.

This sequence joins TRBV27 and TRBJ2-1; D unresolved. CDR3 size: 13 residues. Germline V CDR1 and CDR2: MNHEY, SMNVEV (reference sequence). V was cut by 3 bases and J by 9 bases, with 12 bases left in between. DNA for the CDR3: TGTGCCAGCAGTTTCTCTTACAAGGGTGAGCAGTTCTTC. This gives the protein CASSFSYKGEQFF.

This chain uses TRBV5-1 with TRBJ1-1; TRBD1 matches 9 bases. The CDR3 has 13 residues. The V gene end was trimmed by 3 bases and the J gene end by 11 bases; junction bases not matched to a gene: 8. From germline, CDR1 is SGHRS and CDR2 YFSETQ. The CDR3 sequence is CASSYGTGNAAFF. The CDR3 DNA reads TGCGCCAGCAGCTACGGGACAGGGAACGCCGCTTTCTTT.

Many counts were recorded for this clonotype. CDR3 sequence (DNA): TGTGCCTGCCGTGGCAGAAACACAGATACGCAGTATTTT. Its translation is CACRGRNTDTQYF. J is TRBJ2-3 and V is TRBV2; D is undetermined. Trimming stripped 11 bases from V and 2 bases from J, with 14 bases between. This CDR3 is built from 13 residues. CDR1 and CDR2 from the germline V gene are SNHLY and FYNNEI.

In this sample, this clonotype turned up many times. This sequence joins TRBV5-5 and TRBJ2-7, with no clear D. CDR1 and CDR2 (germline): SGHKS, YYEKEE (reference sequence). This CDR3 spans 14 amino acids. V dropped 0 bases and J dropped 3 bases, with 10 bases sitting between them. CDR3 loop: CASSLETDHYEQYF. CDR3 DNA: TGTGCCAGCAGCTTGGAGACGGACCACTACGAGCAGTACTTC.

This clonotype was counted only a few times. The chain combines TRBV15 with TRBJ1-2; D uncertain. The V gene lost 1 base and the J gene lost 4 bases, with 13 bases spanning the gap. CDR1 and CDR2 from the germline V gene are LNHNV and YYDKDF (reference sequence). This CDR3 has 15 residues. CDR3 in DNA: TGTGCCACCAGCAGAGGATCCGGCCGTTTCTATGGCTACACCTTC. This sequence encodes CATSRGSGRFYGYTF.

The chain employs TRBV10-3 and TRBJ1-2; 9 nucleotides align to TRBD1. Germline loops: CDR1 ENHRY, CDR2 SYGVKD. V was clipped by 2 bases and J by 1 base; unmatched bases: 11. The CDR3 runs 18 residues. CDR3 region: CAISESLGTGPNNYGYTF. In DNA form, the CDR3 reads TGTGCCATCAGTGAGAGTTTAGGGACAGGGCCCAATAACTATGGCTACACCTTC.

The chain joins TRBV29-1 to TRBJ2-5; 10 bases agree with TRBD1. V lost 6 bases, J lost 1 base, and 2 bases stayed unmatched. This CDR3 comprises 13 residues. Germline lookup yields CDR1 SQVTM and CDR2 ANQGSEA. CDR3 in amino acids: CSVDRGIQETQYF. The CDR3 nucleotides are TGCAGCGTGGACAGGGGGATCCAAGAGACCCAGTACTTC. The whole variable domain, remainder taken from reference TRBV29-1 and TRBJ2-5, is SAVISQKPSRDICQRGTSLTIQCQVDSQVTMMFWYRQQPGQSLTLIATANQGSEATYESGFVIDKFPISRPNLTFSTLTVSNMSPEDSSIYLCSVDRGIQETQYFGPGTRLLVL.

The chain recombines TRBV20-1 with TRBJ2-3; 8 bases line up with TRBD2. Per germline, CDR1 DFQATT and CDR2 SNEGSKA (reference sequence). CDR3 length equals 17 residues. Germline trimming cut 1 base from V and 0 bases from J; bases unmatched to any gene: 9. The CDR3 loop reads CSARGAGAFTSTDTQYF. The CDR3 region has the DNA TGCAGTGCTAGAGGAGCGGGGGCGTTCACTAGCACAGATACGCAGTATTTT.

V usage is TRBV13 and J usage is TRBJ2-7; 7 bases are a match to TRBD2. V lost 1 base, J lost 0 bases, and 3 bases stayed unmatched. CDR1 PRHDT and CDR2 FYEKMQ come from the germline V gene (reference sequence). The CDR3 is made up of 15 amino acids. The CDR3 reads CASSLDGGGSYEQYF. Written as DNA, the CDR3 is TGTGCCAGCAGCTTAGACGGCGGGGGCTCCTACGAGCAGTACTTC.

This clonotype was seen many times. This chain joins TRBV9 and TRBJ1-1, with D possibly TRBD1 on 6 matching bases. CDR3 length: 13 residues. V dropped 0 bases and J dropped 5 bases, with 8 bases sitting between them. Germline V gene data show CDR1 as SGDLS and CDR2 as YYNGEE. The CDR3 loop reads CASSVEGGTEAFF. CDR3 nucleotide sequence: TGTGCCAGCAGCGTAGAGGGGGGGACTGAAGCTTTCTTT.